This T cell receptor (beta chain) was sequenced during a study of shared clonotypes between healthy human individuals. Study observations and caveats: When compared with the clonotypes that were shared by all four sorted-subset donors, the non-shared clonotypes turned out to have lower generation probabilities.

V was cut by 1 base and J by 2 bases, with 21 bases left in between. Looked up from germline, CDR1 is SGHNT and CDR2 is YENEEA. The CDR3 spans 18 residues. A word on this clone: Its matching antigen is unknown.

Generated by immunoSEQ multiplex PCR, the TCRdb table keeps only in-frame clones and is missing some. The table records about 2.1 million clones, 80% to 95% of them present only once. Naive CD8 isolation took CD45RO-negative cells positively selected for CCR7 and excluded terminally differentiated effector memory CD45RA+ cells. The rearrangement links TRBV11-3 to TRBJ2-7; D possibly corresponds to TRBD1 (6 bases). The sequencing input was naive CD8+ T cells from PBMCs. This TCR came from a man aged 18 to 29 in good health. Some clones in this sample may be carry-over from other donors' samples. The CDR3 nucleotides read TGTGCCAGCAGCTTAGTAGGTAGGGGACACCCGGCCCCCTACGAGCAGTACTTC. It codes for CASSLVGRGHPAPYEQYF.